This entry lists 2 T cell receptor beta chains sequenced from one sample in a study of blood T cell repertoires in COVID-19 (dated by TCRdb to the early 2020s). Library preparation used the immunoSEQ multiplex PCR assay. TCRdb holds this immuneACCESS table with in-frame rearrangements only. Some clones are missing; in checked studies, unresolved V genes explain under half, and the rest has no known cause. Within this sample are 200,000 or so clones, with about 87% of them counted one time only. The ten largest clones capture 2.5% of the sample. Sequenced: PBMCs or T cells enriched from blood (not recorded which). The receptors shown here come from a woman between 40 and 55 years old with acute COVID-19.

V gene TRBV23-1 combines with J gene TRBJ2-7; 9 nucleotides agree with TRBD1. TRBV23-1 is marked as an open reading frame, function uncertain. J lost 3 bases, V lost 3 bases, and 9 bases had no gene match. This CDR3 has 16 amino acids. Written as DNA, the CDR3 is TGCGCCAGCAGTCACCCCGGGACAGGGTGGCTCTACGAGCAGTACGTC. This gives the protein CASSHPGTGWLYEQYV.

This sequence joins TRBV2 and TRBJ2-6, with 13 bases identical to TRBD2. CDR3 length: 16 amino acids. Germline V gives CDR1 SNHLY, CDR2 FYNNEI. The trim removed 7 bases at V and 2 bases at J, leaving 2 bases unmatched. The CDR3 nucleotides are TGTGCCAGCAAACTAGCGGGAGGGCCTGGGGCCAACGTCCTGACTTTC. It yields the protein CASKLAGGPGANVLTF.